This T cell receptor beta chain derives from a study of cytomegalovirus exposure and HLA in healthy donors. Study outcomes and limitations: Being productive about 87% or about 30% of the time was typical of most TCR beta V segments in an earlier analysis. Specific recognition of CMV antigens was confirmed in vitro for three chains (all CMV-associated). The study designated roughly 160 TCR beta chains cytomegalovirus-associated. Presence/absence comparisons presumed near-even sequencing depth among donors.

This CDR3 comprises 17 residues. PCR involved 60 Vbeta and 13 Jbeta primers. Profiling relied on immunoSEQ multiplex PCR, and the TCRdb table lists in-frame clones only, not all of them. Here the sample spans some 110,000 clones, 75% to 80% being singletons. Details on this clone: What it recognizes is unknown. Other DNA sequences in this specimen translate into the identical CDR3.

The sequence came from a man in his 60s in good health and CMV-seropositive. The sequencing sample was made of PBMCs. The genes are TRBV21-1 and TRBJ1-2; the table assigns TRBD1, which was not confirmed against the DNA. TRBV21-1 is given as a pseudogene. The CDR3 protein is CASSPGRARGIRGGYTF. The CDR3 DNA reads as TGTGCCAGCAGCCCTGGCCGTGCCAGGGGTATTCGGGGCGGCTACACCTTC.